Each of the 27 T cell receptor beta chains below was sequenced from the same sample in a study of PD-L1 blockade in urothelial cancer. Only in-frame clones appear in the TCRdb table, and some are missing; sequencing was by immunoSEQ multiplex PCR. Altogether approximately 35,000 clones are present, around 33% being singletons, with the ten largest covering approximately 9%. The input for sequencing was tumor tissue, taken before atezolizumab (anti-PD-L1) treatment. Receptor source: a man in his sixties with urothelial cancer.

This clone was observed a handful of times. CDR3 protein: CASSLDRRNTGELFF. CDR3 DNA sequence: TGTGCCAGCAGTCTGGACAGGAGGAACACCGGGGAGCTGTTTTTT. The chain recombines TRBV6-8 with TRBJ2-2; TRBD1 agrees at 7 bases. The ends lost 5 bases at V and 1 base at J; junction bases unmatched: 4. CDR1 MNHGY and CDR2 SAAAGT come from the germline V gene. The CDR3 contains 15 residues.

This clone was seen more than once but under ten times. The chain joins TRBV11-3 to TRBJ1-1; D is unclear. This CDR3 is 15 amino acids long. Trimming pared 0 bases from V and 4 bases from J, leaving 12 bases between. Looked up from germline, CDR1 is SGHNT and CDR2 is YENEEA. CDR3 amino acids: CASSLDGPRSTEAFF. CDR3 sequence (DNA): TGTGCCAGCAGCTTAGACGGACCCCGCAGCACTGAAGCTTTCTTT.

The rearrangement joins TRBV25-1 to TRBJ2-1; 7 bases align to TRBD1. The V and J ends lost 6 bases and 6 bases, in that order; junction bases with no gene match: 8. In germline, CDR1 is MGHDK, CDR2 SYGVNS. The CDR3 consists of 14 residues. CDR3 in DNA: TGTGCCAGCAGCCAAGGGGGCCTGGTCAATGAGCAGTTCTTC. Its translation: CASSQGGLVNEQFF.

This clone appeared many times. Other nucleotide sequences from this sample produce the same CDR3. The CDR3 coding sequence is TGTGCCAGCAGTGAAGCCAGGCCAAGCACAGATACGCAGTATTTT. Encoded protein: CASSEARPSTDTQYF. The genes are TRBV6-1 and TRBJ2-3, with D hard to call. CDR1 is MNHNS, CDR2 SASEGT, per germline. There are 15 residues in the CDR3. Trimming cost V 0 bases and J 0 bases, with 7 bases left between them.

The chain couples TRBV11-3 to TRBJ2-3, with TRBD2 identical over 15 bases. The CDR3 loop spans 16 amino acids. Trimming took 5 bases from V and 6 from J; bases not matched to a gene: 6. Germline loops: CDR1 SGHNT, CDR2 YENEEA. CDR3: CASSRRTSGGVDTQYF. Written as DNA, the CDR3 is TGTGCCAGCAGCCGCCGGACTAGCGGGGGGGTGGATACGCAGTATTTT.

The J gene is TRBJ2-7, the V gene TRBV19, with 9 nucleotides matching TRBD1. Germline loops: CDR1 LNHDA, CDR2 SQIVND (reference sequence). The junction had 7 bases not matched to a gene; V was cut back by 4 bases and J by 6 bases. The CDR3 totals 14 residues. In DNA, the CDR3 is TGTGCCAGTAGTAGAGGACAGGGGAAAGTCGAGCAGTACTTC. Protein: CASSRGQGKVEQYF.

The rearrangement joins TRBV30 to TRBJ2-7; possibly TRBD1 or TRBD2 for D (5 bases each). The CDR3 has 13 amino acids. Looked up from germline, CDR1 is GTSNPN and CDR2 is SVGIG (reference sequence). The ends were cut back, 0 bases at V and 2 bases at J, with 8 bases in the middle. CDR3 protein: CAWSVWGPYEQYF. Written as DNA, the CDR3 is TGTGCCTGGAGTGTCTGGGGACCCTACGAGCAGTACTTC.

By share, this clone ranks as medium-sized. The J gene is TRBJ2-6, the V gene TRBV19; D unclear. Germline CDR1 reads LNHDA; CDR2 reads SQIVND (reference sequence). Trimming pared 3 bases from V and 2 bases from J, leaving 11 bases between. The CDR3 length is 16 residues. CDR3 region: CASSITATPGANVLTF. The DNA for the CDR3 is TGTGCCAGTAGTATCACCGCGACGCCTGGGGCCAACGTCCTGACTTTC.

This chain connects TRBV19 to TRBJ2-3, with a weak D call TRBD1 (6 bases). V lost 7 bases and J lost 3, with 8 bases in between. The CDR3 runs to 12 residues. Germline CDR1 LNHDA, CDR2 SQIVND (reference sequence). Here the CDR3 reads CASKQGTDTQYF. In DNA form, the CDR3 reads TGTGCCAGTAAACAGGGTACAGATACGCAGTATTTT.

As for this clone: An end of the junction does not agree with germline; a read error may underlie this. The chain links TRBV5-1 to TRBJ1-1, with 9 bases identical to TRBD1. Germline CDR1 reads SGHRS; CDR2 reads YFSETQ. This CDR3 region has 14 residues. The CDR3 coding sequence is TGCGCCAGCAGCTTTGGACAGGGGCGAACGAGCGGTTTTTTT. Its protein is CASSFGQGRTSGFF.

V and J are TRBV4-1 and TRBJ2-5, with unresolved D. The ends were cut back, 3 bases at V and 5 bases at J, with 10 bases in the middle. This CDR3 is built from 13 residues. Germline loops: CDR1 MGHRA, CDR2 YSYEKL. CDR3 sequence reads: CASSQGPSETQYF. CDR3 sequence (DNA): TGCGCCAGCAGCCAGGGCCCCTCTGAGACCCAGTACTTC.

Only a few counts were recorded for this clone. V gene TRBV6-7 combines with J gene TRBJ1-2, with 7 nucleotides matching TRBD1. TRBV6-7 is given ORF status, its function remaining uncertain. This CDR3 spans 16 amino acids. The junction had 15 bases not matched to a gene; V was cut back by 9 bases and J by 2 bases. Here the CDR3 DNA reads TGTGCCAGTTCCGACAGGGAAGCAAGATGGAACTATGGCTACACCTTC. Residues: CASSDREARWNYGYTF.

The CDR3 sequence: CASREPGQGYEAFF. DNA of the CDR3: TGTGCCAGCAGAGAACCGGGACAGGGGTATGAAGCTTTCTTT. The chain couples TRBV6-8 to TRBJ1-1, with 10 bases aligning to TRBD1. J lost 7 bases, V lost 6 bases, and 8 bases had no gene match. This CDR3 is 14 amino acids long. Germline assignment: CDR1 MNHGY and CDR2 SAAAGT.

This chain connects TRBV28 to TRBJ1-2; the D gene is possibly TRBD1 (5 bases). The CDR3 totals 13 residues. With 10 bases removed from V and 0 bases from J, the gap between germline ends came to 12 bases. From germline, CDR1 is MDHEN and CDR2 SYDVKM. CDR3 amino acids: CATRDGTNYGYTF. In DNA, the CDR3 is TGTGCCACTCGGGACGGAACTAACTATGGCTACACCTTC.

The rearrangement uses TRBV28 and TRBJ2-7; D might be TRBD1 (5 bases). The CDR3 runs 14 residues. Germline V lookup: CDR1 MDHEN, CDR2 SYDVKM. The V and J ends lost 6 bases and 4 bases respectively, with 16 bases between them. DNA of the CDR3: TGTGCCAGCAGCGCTCCGAAGGGGAAGTACGAGCAGTACTTC. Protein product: CASSAPKGKYEQYF. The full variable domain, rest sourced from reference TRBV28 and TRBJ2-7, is DVKVTQSSRYLVKRTGEKVFLECVQDMDHENMFWYRQDPGLGLRLIYFSYDVKMKEKGDIPEGYSVSREKKERFSLILESASTNQTSMYLCASSAPKGKYEQYFGPGTRLTVT.

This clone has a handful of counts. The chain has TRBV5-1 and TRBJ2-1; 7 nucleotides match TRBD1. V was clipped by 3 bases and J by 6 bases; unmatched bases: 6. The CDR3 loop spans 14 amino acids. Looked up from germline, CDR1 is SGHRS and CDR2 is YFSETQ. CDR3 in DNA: TGCGCCAGCAGCTCCCGGGACAGCAGCAATGAGCAGTTCTTC. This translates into CASSSRDSSNEQFF.

CDR3 region: CAFDSHSGNTIYF. The CDR3 DNA follows: TGTGCCTTCGACAGCCACTCTGGAAACACCATATATTTT. The chain combines TRBV30 with TRBJ1-3; possible D gene TRBD1, 5 bases. Germline CDR1 GTSNPN, CDR2 SVGIG (reference sequence). V was trimmed by 7 bases and J by 0 bases, leaving 10 bases between them. This CDR3 spans 13 amino acids.

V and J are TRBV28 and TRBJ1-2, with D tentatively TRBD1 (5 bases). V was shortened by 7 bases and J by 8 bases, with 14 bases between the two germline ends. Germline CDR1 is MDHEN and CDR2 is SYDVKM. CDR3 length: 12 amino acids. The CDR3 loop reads CASTQGGRGYTF. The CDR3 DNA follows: TGTGCCAGCACCCAGGGAGGCAGGGGCTACACCTTC.

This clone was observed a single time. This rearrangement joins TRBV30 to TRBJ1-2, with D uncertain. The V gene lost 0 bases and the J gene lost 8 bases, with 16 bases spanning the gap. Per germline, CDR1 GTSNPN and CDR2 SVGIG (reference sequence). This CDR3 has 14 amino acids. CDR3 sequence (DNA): TGTGCCTGGAGTGTACTGGGTTCTCAAGGCGGCTACACCTTC. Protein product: CAWSVLGSQGGYTF.

The CDR3 nucleotides read TGTGCCAGCAGCCGACGCCAAGGACAGGGTAACACCGGGGAGCTGTTTTTT. Translating gives CASSRRQGQGNTGELFF. The V gene is TRBV7-6, the J gene TRBJ2-2; 8 nucleotides match TRBD1. CDR1 SGHVS and CDR2 FNYEAQ come from the germline V gene. J was trimmed by 2 bases and V by 5 bases; bases with no gene match: 10. The CDR3 loop spans 17 amino acids. Supplemented by reference TRBV7-6 and TRBJ2-2, the full variable domain reads GAGVSQSPRYKVTKRGQDVALRCDPISGHVSLYWYRQALGQGPEFLTYFNYEAQQDKSGLPNDRFSAERPEGSISTLTIQRTEQRDSAMYRCASSRRQGQGNTGELFFGEGSRLTVL.

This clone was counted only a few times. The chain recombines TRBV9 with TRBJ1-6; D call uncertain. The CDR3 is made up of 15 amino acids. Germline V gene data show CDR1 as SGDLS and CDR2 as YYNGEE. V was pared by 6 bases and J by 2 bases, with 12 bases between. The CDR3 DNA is TGTGCCAGCAAATTGTCAGGAGCCTATAATTCACCCCTCCACTTT. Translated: CASKLSGAYNSPLHF.

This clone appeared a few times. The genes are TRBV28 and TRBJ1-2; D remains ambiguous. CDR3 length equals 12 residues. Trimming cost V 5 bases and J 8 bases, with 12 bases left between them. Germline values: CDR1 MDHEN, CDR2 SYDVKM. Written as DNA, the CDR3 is TGTGCCAGCAGTCCGAGCGGGATCGGCTACACCTTC. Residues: CASSPSGIGYTF.

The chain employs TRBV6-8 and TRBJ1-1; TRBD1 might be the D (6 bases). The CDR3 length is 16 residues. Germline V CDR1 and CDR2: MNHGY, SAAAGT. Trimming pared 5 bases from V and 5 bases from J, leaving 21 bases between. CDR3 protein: CASSPAGGRAGTEAFF. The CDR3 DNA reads TGTGCCAGCAGTCCCGCGGGGGGGCGGGCAGGGACTGAAGCTTTCTTT.

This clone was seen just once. The CDR3 reads CASSDQVGAIANTGELFF. CDR3 nucleotide sequence: TGCGCCAGCAGCGACCAGGTGGGGGCTATAGCGAACACCGGGGAGCTGTTTTTT. The V gene is TRBV5-1, the J gene TRBJ2-2; TRBD1 is a possible D gene (6 bases). This CDR3 contains 18 residues. V dropped 4 bases and J dropped 0 bases, with 19 bases sitting between them. Germline V gene lookup returns CDR1 SGHRS and CDR2 YFSETQ.

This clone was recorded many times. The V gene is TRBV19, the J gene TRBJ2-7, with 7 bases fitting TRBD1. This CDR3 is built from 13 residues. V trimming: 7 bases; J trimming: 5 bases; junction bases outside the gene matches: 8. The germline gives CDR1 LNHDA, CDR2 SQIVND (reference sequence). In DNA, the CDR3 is TGTGCCAGTACCTCGACAGGGTGGAACGAGCAGTACTTC. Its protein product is CASTSTGWNEQYF.

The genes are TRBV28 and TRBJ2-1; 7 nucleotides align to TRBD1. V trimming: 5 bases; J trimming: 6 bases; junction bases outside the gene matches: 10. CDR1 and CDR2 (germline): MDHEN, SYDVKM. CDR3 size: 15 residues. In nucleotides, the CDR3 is TGTGCCAGCAGTCCGACGGACAGGTCCCGCAATGAGCAGTTCTTC. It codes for CASSPTDRSRNEQFF.

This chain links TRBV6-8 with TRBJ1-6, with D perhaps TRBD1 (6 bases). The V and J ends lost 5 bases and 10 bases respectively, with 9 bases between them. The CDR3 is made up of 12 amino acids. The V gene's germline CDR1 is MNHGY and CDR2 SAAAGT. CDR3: CASSDQGSPLHF. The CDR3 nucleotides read TGTGCCAGCAGTGATCAGGGGTCACCCCTCCACTTT.